What follows are 17 T cell receptor beta chains derived from one specimen sequenced in a study of identical twins. One entry per CDR3 protein results from TCRdb running MiXCR on the 5' RACE reads. The data hold more than 600,000 distinct CDR3 sequences, with about 18% observed a single time. In addition, the sample was reused for a study of T cells expressing NK-cell markers.

The specimen sequenced was PBMCs. The receptors come from a woman aged 18-35 years in good health.

This clonotype has a handful of counts. The chain couples TRBV20-1 to TRBJ1-3; D remains ambiguous. V lost 6 bases and J 0 bases, leaving 15 bases between the germline ends. The CDR3 runs 15 residues. CDR1 is DFQATT, CDR2 SNEGSKA, per germline (reference sequence). The CDR3 spells CSASSGAPSGNTIYF. The CDR3 coding sequence is TGCAGTGCCTCGTCGGGAGCGCCCTCTGGAAACACCATATATTTT.

This chain uses TRBV6-4 with TRBJ2-3; unclear D gene. The V gene lost 0 bases and the J gene lost 3 bases, with 4 bases spanning the gap. The CDR3 covers 13 residues. CDR1 is MRHNA and CDR2 is SNTAGT in the germline V gene. DNA of the CDR3: TGTGCCAGCAGTGACTCCCAAACAGATACGCAGTATTTT. Its translation: CASSDSQTDTQYF.

Note on this clonotype: A much larger clone is a single base away; this may be a read error. This chain links TRBV11-2 with TRBJ2-3; 8 bases are a match to TRBD1. J lost 0 bases, V lost 4 bases, and 0 bases had no gene match. The CDR3 is 14 amino acids. Germline V gene sequence: CDR1 SGHAT, CDR2 FQNNGV. CDR3 amino acids: CASSWDRSTDTQYF. Here the CDR3 DNA reads TGTGCCAGCAGCTGGGACAGGAGCACAGATACGCAGTATTTT.

In DNA, the CDR3 is TGCGCCAGCAGCCCCCATAGGGCTGAGCAGTTCTTC. Translated, it gives CASSPHRAEQFF. The chain links TRBV5-1 to TRBJ2-1; D unresolved. V was trimmed by 4 bases and J by 9 bases, leaving 11 bases between them. CDR1 and CDR2 (germline): SGHRS, YFSETQ. The CDR3 has 12 residues.

The genes are TRBV30 and TRBJ2-7, with D tentatively TRBD2 (6 bases). Trimming pared 4 bases from V and 1 base from J, leaving 17 bases between. The germline CDR1 and CDR2 sequences are GTSNPN and SVGIG (reference sequence). The CDR3 has 15 residues. The CDR3 DNA is TGTGCCTGGACCCGTGGCTTCGGGGGATCCTACGAGCAGTACTTC. This encodes CAWTRGFGGSYEQYF.

The J gene is TRBJ2-2, the V gene TRBV6-1; 9 nucleotides agree with TRBD2. With 9 bases clipped from V and 3 bases from J, the junction kept 8 bases outside the gene matches. The CDR3 contains 15 residues. Looked up from germline, CDR1 is MNHNS and CDR2 is SASEGT. CDR3 in amino acids: CASASGRSDTGELFF. For the CDR3, the DNA is TGTGCCAGTGCCAGCGGGAGGTCGGACACCGGGGAGCTGTTTTTT.

The chain has TRBV5-4 and TRBJ2-7, with a possible D match to TRBD2 (5 bases). V gave up 10 bases and J gave up 0 bases, with 14 bases separating them. Germline V gene sequence: CDR1 SGHNT, CDR2 YYREEE (reference sequence). The CDR3 contains 13 residues. The CDR3 region is CALSGGDSYEQYF. The CDR3 nucleotides read TGTGCCCTCAGCGGCGGAGACTCCTACGAGCAGTACTTC.

The table lists this clonotype with many counts. This chain connects TRBV5-1 to TRBJ2-3, with TRBD1 matching over 9 bases. Germline V lookup: CDR1 SGHRS, CDR2 YFSETQ. The CDR3 sequence is 14 residues long. The V segment lost 4 bases and the J segment 6 bases; nucleotides outside the gene matches: 6. CDR3 sequence reads: CASSPGQGGDTQYF. The DNA of the CDR3 is TGCGCCAGCAGCCCGGGACAGGGAGGCGATACGCAGTATTTT.

This chain connects TRBV20-1 to TRBJ2-1; 7 bases line up with TRBD1. Germline CDR1 reads DFQATT; CDR2 reads SNEGSKA (reference sequence). Trimming took 3 bases from V and 4 from J; bases not matched to a gene: 18. The CDR3 covers 18 residues. CDR3 protein: CSASRGPSSGTVYNEQFF. The DNA of the CDR3 is TGCAGTGCTAGTCGCGGGCCTTCCTCCGGGACAGTGTACAATGAGCAGTTCTTC.

The chain links TRBV10-3 to TRBJ2-3, with 8 bases that match TRBD1. V shed 6 bases, J shed 3 bases, and the junction held 5 bases outside the gene matches. Germline CDR1 and CDR2: ENHRY and SYGVKD. The CDR3 has 14 residues. The CDR3 loop is CAISGQGGTDTQYF. Here the CDR3 DNA reads TGTGCCATCAGCGGACAGGGCGGGACAGATACGCAGTATTTT.

The chain employs TRBV6-1 and TRBJ2-7, with TRBD2 identical over 7 bases. The CDR3 consists of 15 residues. Trimming cost V 7 bases and J 1 base; bases outside gene matches: 10. Germline lookup yields CDR1 MNHNS and CDR2 SASEGT. CDR3 sequence reads: CASIVGSSGSYEQYF. Here the CDR3 DNA reads TGTGCCAGCATTGTAGGTTCTAGCGGTTCCTACGAGCAGTACTTC.

This clonotype showed up just a few times. The chain carries TRBV5-1 and TRBJ2-1; TRBD2 aligns across 14 bases. Germline trimming cut 6 bases from V and 6 bases from J; bases unmatched to any gene: 5. The CDR3 is 15 amino acids. Germline assignment: CDR1 SGHRS and CDR2 YFSETQ. CDR3 sequence (DNA): TGCGCCAGCAAGACTAGCGGGAGGGTCGTCAATGAGCAGTTCTTC. Protein: CASKTSGRVVNEQFF.

In nucleotides, the CDR3 is TGTGCCACCAGCAGTAGCGGGGGAAGCCATGAGCAGTTCTTC. This codes for CATSSSGGSHEQFF. The rearrangement joins TRBV15 to TRBJ2-1; the match to TRBD2 covers 9 bases. The length of the CDR3 is 14 residues. Germline V lookup: CDR1 LNHNV, CDR2 YYDKDF (reference sequence). Trimming removed 3 bases from V and 8 bases from J; junction bases left unmatched: 5.

CDR3 DNA sequence: TGCGCCAGCAGCTTGGACCCCCCCTCCGGGGCGGGAGGGTACAATGAGCAGTTCTTC. Translating gives CASSLDPPSGAGGYNEQFF. The J gene is TRBJ2-1, the V gene TRBV5-1; 9 bases line up with TRBD2. This CDR3 has 19 residues. Trimming took 0 bases from V and 4 from J; bases not matched to a gene: 14. From germline, CDR1 is SGHRS and CDR2 YFSETQ.

This chain uses TRBV7-9 with TRBJ1-2, with a weak D call TRBD1 (6 bases). Looked up from germline, CDR1 is SEHNR and CDR2 is FQNEAQ (reference sequence). The CDR3 has 13 residues. V lost 8 bases to trimming and J lost 5 bases, with 15 bases between them. For the CDR3, the DNA is TGTGCCAGCGGGAACAGGGTCGGGTATGGCTACACCTTC. It is translated as CASGNRVGYGYTF. The complete variable domain, with remaining parts taken from reference TRBV7-9 and TRBJ1-2, reads DTGVSQNPRHKITKRGQNVTFRCDPISEHNRLYWYRQTLGQGPEFLTYFQNEAQLEKSRLLSDRFSAERPKGSFSTLEIQRTEQGDSAMYLCASGNRVGYGYTFGSGTRLTVV.

The chain combines TRBV7-9 with TRBJ2-7, with D unclear. The CDR3 has 14 amino acids. V dropped 2 bases and J dropped 0 bases, with 8 bases sitting between them. CDR1 is SEHNR, CDR2 FQNEAQ, per germline (reference sequence). CDR3 DNA: TGTGCCAGCAGCTTAAAGCCAACCTCCTACGAGCAGTACTTC. Its translation: CASSLKPTSYEQYF. Supplemented by reference TRBV7-9 and TRBJ2-7, the full variable domain reads DTGVSQNPRHKITKRGQNVTFRCDPISEHNRLYWYRQTLGQGPEFLTYFQNEAQLEKSRLLSDRFSAERPKGSFSTLEIQRTEQGDSAMYLCASSLKPTSYEQYFGPGTRLTVT.

The chain combines TRBV10-3 with TRBJ2-6, with D possibly called TRBD1 or TRBD2 (6 bases each). This CDR3 comprises 18 residues. V lost 3 bases, J lost 1 base, and 16 bases lay in between. The germline V gene encodes CDR1 ENHRY and CDR2 SYGVKD. CDR3: CAISDSLGGPSGANVLTF. The CDR3 DNA follows: TGTGCCATCAGTGACTCCCTTGGGGGGCCTTCTGGGGCCAACGTCCTGACTTTC.